There are many counts of the clone carrying this T cell receptor beta chain. This sample stems from a study of CD8+CD57+ T cells in acquired aplastic anemia. The CDR3 is 14 residues long. Germline V gene sequence: CDR1 KGHDR, CDR2 SFDVKD. Trimming cost V 6 bases and J 6 bases, with 14 bases left between them. Genomic DNA constituted the template upon which TCR beta VDJ and CDR3 profiling was performed. MiXCR, applied by TCRdb to the reads, yields one record per CDR3 protein. The sample holds 450,000 to 600,000 distinct CDR3 sequences, more than 25% seen once. Flow cytometry had shown expanded CD8+CD57+ cells in the patients chosen for sequencing.

This chain uses TRBV24-1 with TRBJ2-1; D ambiguous. The source of this sequence is a human donor with aplastic anemia. Input material: sorted CD4+, CD8+, or CD8+CD57+ T cells (not recorded which) from PBMCs. In DNA form, the CDR3 reads TGTGCCACCAGTCTGGGCATGGGGTCCAATGAGCAGTTCTTC. Amino acid sequence: CATSLGMGSNEQFF.